A selection of T cell receptor beta chains follows, all from one sample in a study of T cells in Graves' hyperthyroidism and ophthalmopathy. TCRdb fed the multiplex PCR reads into MiXCR, producing one record per CDR3 protein. This table holds around 400,000 distinct CDR3 sequences, around 14% found once. The specimen sequenced was blood. These receptors all stem from a woman under 30 with Graves' hyperthyroidism. CDR3s include the opening cysteine and the closing phenylalanine or tryptophan.

v_gene: TRBV19; CDR3aa: CASSIRTSGSYNEQFF
v_gene: TRBV25-1; CDR3aa: CASSDESVLRGSGANVLTF
v_gene: TRBV6-2/TRBV6-3; CDR3aa: CASSYPRQTEAFF
v_gene: TRBV12-3/TRBV12-4; CDR3aa: CASSLGIYEQYF
v_gene: TRBV6-2/TRBV6-3; CDR3aa: CASSRRLNGQPQHF
v_gene: TRBV30; CDR3aa: CAWSVQVNYGYTF
v_gene: TRBV5-1; CDR3aa: CASSNGGRGYEQYF
v_gene: TRBV6-9; CDR3aa: CASSYSYSAATNTGELFF
v_gene: TRBV28; CDR3aa: CASRTTGSDTEAFF
v_gene: TRBV7-9; CDR3aa: CASSYRDRASPLHF
v_gene: TRBV20-1; CDR3aa: CSVKTTGTGNSPLHF
v_gene: TRBV20-1; CDR3aa: CSARRWDRDQPQHF
v_gene: TRBV4-2; CDR3aa: CASSQVQTSGSYEQYF
v_gene: TRBV7-9; CDR3aa: CASSLKGGMTEAFF
v_gene: TRBV7-2; CDR3aa: CASSLTDSSSYEQYF
v_gene: TRBV5-1; CDR3aa: CASSSMGQGYYGYTF
v_gene: TRBV28; CDR3aa: CASRYQDYEQYF
v_gene: TRBV18; CDR3aa: CASSLGEGSSYEQYF
v_gene: TRBV11-2; CDR3aa: CASSLVTSGTDTQYF
v_gene: TRBV10-3; CDR3aa: CATGQPNYEQYF
v_gene: TRBV5-1; CDR3aa: CASSFLAGGADTQYF
v_gene: TRBV5-8; CDR3aa: CASSYNPRGSANTGELFF
v_gene: TRBV6-2/TRBV6-3; CDR3aa: CASSRALAGAMSYNEQFF
v_gene: TRBV3-1; CDR3aa: CASSQALLTGELFF
v_gene: TRBV7-9; CDR3aa: CASSFVRDGIQYF
v_gene: TRBV28; CDR3aa: CASSDRPETQYF
v_gene: TRBV6-1; CDR3aa: CASSRTGDSLYF
v_gene: TRBV27; CDR3aa: CASRGEDRGYYTGELFF
v_gene: TRBV7-9; CDR3aa: CASSLLTLGLAGDEQYF
v_gene: TRBV30; CDR3aa: CAWGGFQTQYF
v_gene: TRBV7-9; CDR3aa: CASSTGGLFF
v_gene: TRBV3-1; CDR3aa: CASSQAQGRGTEAFF
v_gene: TRBV4-1; CDR3aa: CASSQGIYRFSPLHF
v_gene: TRBV27; CDR3aa: CASSRTGARNQPQHF
v_gene: TRBV12-3/TRBV12-4; CDR3aa: CASGAPMVNTGELFF
v_gene: TRBV20-1; CDR3aa: CSARGQASNQPQHF
v_gene: TRBV12-3/TRBV12-4; CDR3aa: CASSFEVQNTEAFF
v_gene: TRBV7-2; CDR3aa: CASSLPSAGQGPRETQYF
v_gene: TRBV5-6; CDR3aa: CASSRVAAGTDTQYF
v_gene: TRBV20-1; CDR3aa: CSARPGTGAGDEQYF
v_gene: TRBV4-2; CDR3aa: CASSQGGQGSGNQPQHF
v_gene: TRBV27; CDR3aa: CASSLSPYRVEKEKLFF
v_gene: TRBV2; CDR3aa: CASSAGQFTDTQYF
v_gene: TRBV12-3/TRBV12-4; CDR3aa: CASRGQDGQFF
v_gene: TRBV20-1; CDR3aa: CSARGTSPTGELFF
v_gene: TRBV5-1; CDR3aa: CASSWGVDGGRASKQYF
v_gene: TRBV3-1; CDR3aa: CASSPRKRDQPQHF
v_gene: TRBV14; CDR3aa: CASSQDLSERGAPANEKLFF
v_gene: TRBV20-1; CDR3aa: CSARETGSWVTEAFF
v_gene: TRBV20-1; CDR3aa: CSARDRLTGLGNEQFF
v_gene: TRBV12-3/TRBV12-4; CDR3aa: CASSPGGYSNQPQHF
v_gene: TRBV20-1; CDR3aa: CSAGGQGVMHEQFF
v_gene: TRBV18; CDR3aa: CASSPPGEGTIYGYTF
v_gene: TRBV3-1; CDR3aa: CASSLSGANNYGYTF